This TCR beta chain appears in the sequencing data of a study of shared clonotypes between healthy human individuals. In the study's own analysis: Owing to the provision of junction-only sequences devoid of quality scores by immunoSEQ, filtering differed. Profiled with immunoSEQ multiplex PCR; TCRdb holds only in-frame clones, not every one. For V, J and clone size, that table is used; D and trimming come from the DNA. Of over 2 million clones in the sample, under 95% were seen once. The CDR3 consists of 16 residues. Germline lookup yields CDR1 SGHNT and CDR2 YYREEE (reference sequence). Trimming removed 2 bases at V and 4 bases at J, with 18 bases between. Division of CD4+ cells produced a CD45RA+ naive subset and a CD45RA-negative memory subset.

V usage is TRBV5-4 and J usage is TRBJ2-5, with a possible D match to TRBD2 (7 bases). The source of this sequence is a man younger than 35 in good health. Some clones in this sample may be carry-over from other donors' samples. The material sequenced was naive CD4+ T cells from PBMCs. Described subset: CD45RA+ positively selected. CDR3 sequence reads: CASSFLGGGPIETQYF. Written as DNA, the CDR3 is TGTGCCAGCAGCTTTTTAGGGGGAGGGCCGATAGAGACCCAGTACTTC. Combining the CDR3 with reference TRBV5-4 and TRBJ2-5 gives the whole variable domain ETGVTQSPTHLIKTRGQQVTLRCSSQSGHNTVSWYQQALGQGPQFIFQYYREEENGRGNFPPRFSGLQFPNYSSELNVNALELDDSALYLCASSFLGGGPIETQYFGPGTRLLVL.